One sample yielded the 10 T cell receptor beta chains listed below, sequenced in a study of T cells in Graves' hyperthyroidism and ophthalmopathy (dated by TCRdb to between 2019 and 2020). Libraries were made using multiplex PCR. TCRdb shows the sequencer as Illumina HiSeq 2000. The TCR beta CDR3 regions were amplified from the RNA transcripts. A first-round RT-PCR of the TCR CDR3 used the HTBI primer set with the Qiagen OneStep RT-PCR kit. Through fastp at Q25 and MiXCR, TCRdb rebuilt clones from the public reads, retaining in-frame beta chains. Each CDR3 protein gets just one entry, which takes the most common genes and DNA from the rows behind it. The sample table contains roughly 510,000 distinct CDR3 sequences; only one count was recorded for around 20% of them. Around 27% of the sample lies in the top ten. Sequences were obtained from blood. The origin of the receptors is a man younger than 35 with Graves' hyperthyroidism.

Many counts were recorded for this clonotype. V and J are TRBV4-1 and TRBJ1-5; TRBD1 might be the D (5 bases). Between the trimmed V and J ends, which lost 1 base and 6 bases, there was a span of 13 bases. The CDR3 sequence is 15 residues long. CDR1 and CDR2 (germline): MGHRA, YSYEKL. Here the CDR3 DNA reads TGCGCCAGCAGCCAAGTGGGAGGGGTCGGTCAGCCCCAGCATTTT. This sequence encodes CASSQVGGVGQPQHF.

This clonotype was counted ten times or more. The gene calls are TRBV5-1 and TRBJ2-4, with D unresolved. The CDR3 runs 13 residues. The germline V gene encodes CDR1 SGHRS and CDR2 YFSETQ. V lost 1 base to trimming and J lost 5 bases, with 7 bases between them. CDR3 amino acids: CASSLYTQNIQYF. The CDR3 coding sequence is TGCGCCAGCAGCTTGTACACTCAAAACATTCAGTACTTC.

The rearrangement joins TRBV6-1 to TRBJ1-1; the D gene is possibly TRBD1 (5 bases). The CDR3 has 14 residues. In germline, CDR1 is MNHNS, CDR2 SASEGT. V lost 6 bases to trimming and J lost 3 bases, with 14 bases between them. The CDR3 protein is CASRLFGGYTEAFF. The CDR3 DNA follows: TGTGCCAGCAGGCTATTTGGGGGATACACTGAAGCTTTCTTT.

This clonotype was counted many times. J is TRBJ2-7 and V is TRBV27; 12 bases line up with TRBD2. With 6 bases clipped from V and 2 bases from J, the junction kept 8 bases outside the gene matches. The CDR3 is made up of 16 amino acids. Germline CDR1 is MNHEY and CDR2 is SMNVEV (reference sequence). The DNA of the CDR3 is TGTGCCAGCAGACTCCTCACTAGCGGGAGGCCCTACGAGCAGTACTTC. Protein product: CASRLLTSGRPYEQYF.

This clonotype was seen more than once but under ten times. This chain links TRBV5-1 with TRBJ1-1; no clear D gene. Looked up from germline, CDR1 is SGHRS and CDR2 is YFSETQ. This CDR3 region has 14 residues. V lost 4 bases and J 3 bases, leaving 13 bases between the germline ends. The CDR3 region is CASSPTNFYTEAFF. As DNA, the CDR3 is TGCGCCAGCAGCCCCACCAATTTTTACACTGAAGCTTTCTTT.

This clonotype was picked up many times. CDR3 DNA sequence: TGTGCCACCAGCAGAGATCTACGCACCAATCAGCCCCAGCATTTT. Amino acid sequence: CATSRDLRTNQPQHF. The rearrangement joins TRBV15 to TRBJ1-5; no clear D. Germline CDR1 LNHNV, CDR2 YYDKDF (reference sequence). Trimming took off 0 bases at V and 3 bases at J, with 9 bases between the two ends. This CDR3 is built from 15 residues.

The rearrangement links TRBV19 to TRBJ1-5; perhaps TRBD1 as D (5 bases). Germline V gene data show CDR1 as LNHDA and CDR2 as SQIVND (reference sequence). The V and J ends lost 10 bases and 4 bases respectively, with 20 bases between them. This CDR3 region has 15 residues. The CDR3 coding sequence is TGTGCCACCCCAGTAGTGGGGACGAGTAATCAGCCCCAGCATTTT. Encoded protein: CATPVVGTSNQPQHF.

A word on this clonotype: This may stem from a read error, because a much larger clone lies one nucleotide away. A read error is likely, as this CDR3 ends without the conserved phenylalanine or tryptophan. This rearrangement joins TRBV4-1 to TRBJ1-1; tentative D call: TRBD1 (5 bases). The length of the CDR3 is 15 residues. Trimming shortened V by 6 bases and J by 1 base, and 15 bases separated the two germline ends. CDR1 and CDR2 from the germline V gene are MGHRA and YSYEKL. For the CDR3, the DNA is TGCGCCAGCAGGCCCATTACAGGAGGGAACACTGAAGCTTTCTCT. It is translated as CASRPITGGNTEAFS.

In this sample, this clonotype turned up many times. V gene TRBV9 combines with J gene TRBJ2-5; D may match TRBD1 or TRBD2 (5 bases each). From germline, CDR1 is SGDLS and CDR2 YYNGEE. The V gene lost 4 bases and the J gene lost 4 bases, with 20 bases spanning the gap. The CDR3 sequence is 16 residues long. The CDR3 DNA is TGTGCCAGCAGCACCGGGACCTCCTTATGGGGAGAGACCCAGTACTTC. Its translation: CASSTGTSLWGETQYF.

With regard to this clonotype: At one of its ends the junction is not consistent with the germline gene, which may arise from a read error. V and J are TRBV28 and TRBJ1-3; 7 positions agree with TRBD1. The CDR3 has 16 residues. Germline CDR1 reads MDHEN; CDR2 reads SYDVKM. This chain's CDR3 is CASSLLGTASGYTIYF. The DNA for the CDR3 is TGTGCCAGCAGTTTACTAGGGACAGCCTCTGGATACACCATATATTTT.